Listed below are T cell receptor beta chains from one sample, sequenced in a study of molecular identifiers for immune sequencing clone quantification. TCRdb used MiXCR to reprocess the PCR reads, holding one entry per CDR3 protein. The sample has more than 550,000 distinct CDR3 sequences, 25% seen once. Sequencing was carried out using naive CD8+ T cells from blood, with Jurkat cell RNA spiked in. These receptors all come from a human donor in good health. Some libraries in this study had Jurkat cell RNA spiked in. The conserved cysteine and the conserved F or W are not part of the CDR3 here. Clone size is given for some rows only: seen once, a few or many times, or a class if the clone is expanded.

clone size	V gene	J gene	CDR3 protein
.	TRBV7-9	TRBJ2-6	ASSLGGVSLSGANVLT
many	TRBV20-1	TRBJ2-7	SARDPLGGANYYEQY
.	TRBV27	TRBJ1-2	ASSSTGNGYT
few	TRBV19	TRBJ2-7	ATRSGGLEQY
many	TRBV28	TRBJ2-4	ASSYRTIAKNIQY
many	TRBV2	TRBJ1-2	ASSVSPDTANYGYT
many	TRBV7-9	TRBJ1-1	ASSYLEGARTEAF
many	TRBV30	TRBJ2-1	AWTPGYNEQF
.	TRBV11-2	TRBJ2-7	ASSSAGGPDEQY
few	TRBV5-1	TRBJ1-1	ASSLEEWGNTEAF
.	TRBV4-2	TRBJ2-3	ASSQEHGTTSTDTQY
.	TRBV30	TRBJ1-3	AWSTGHSRRGNTIY
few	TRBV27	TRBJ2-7	ASSRDRGPVYEQY
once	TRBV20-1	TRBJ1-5	RASAVRRSNPPPH
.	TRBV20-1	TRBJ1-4	SARDIQATNEKLF
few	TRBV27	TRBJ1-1	ASSKTGGLEAF
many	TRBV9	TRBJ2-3	ASSPPLADITDTQY
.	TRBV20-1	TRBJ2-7	SARAGAYEQY
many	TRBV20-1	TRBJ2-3	SALTSGGPPGTQY
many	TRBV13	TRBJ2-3	ASSPRSSLKRTDTQY
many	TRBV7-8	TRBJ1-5	ASSLYYREASNQPQH
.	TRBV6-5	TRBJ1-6	ASSLRARGANSPLH
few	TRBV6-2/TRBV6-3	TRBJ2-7	ASVVLPSGHEQY
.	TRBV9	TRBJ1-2	ASSNPGRPNYGYT
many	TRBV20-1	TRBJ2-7	SASPSQGARDEQY
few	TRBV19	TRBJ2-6	ASSILPGANVLT
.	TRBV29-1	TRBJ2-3	SVIADTQY
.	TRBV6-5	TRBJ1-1	ASSYSGSMNTEAF
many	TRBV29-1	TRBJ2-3	SVVLAGDGVDTQY
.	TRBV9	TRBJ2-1	ASSVDGDSYNEQF
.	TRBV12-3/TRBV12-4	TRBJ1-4	ASSSPREDEKLF
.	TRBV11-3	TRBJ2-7	ASSSITGGEQY
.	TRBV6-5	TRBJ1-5	ASRQDPGTDYSNQPQH
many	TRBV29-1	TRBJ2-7	SVMGQGNKQY
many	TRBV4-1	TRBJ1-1	ASSQGGGVMNTEAF
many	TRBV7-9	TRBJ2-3	ASSLGQFLGTDTQY
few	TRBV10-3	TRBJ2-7	AISGPDLAGGPYEQY
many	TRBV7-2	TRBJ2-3	ASSLGLGGLSTDTQY
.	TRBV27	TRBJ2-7	ASSLAGAFSYEQY
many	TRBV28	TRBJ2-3	ASSLSVARTDTQY
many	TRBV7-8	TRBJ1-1	ASSLDPADTEAF
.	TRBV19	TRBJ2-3	ASSMYGTTSGPTDTQY
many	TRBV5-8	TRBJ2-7	ASSLGSPYEQY
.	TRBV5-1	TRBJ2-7	ASSVYRELVYEQY
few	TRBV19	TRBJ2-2	ASSIADTNTGELF
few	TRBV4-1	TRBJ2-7	ASSQGRGGSYEQY
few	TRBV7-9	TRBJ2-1	ASKSRTDLSNEQF
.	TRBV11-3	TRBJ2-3	ASSLAAGGGTDTQY
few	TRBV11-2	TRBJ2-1	ASSFPGTGYNEQF
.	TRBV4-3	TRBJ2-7	PSSQTTGGYHEQY
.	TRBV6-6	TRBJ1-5	ASSPRVTDLDQPQH
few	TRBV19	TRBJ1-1	ASRPGGRGNTEAF